Included here is one TCR beta chain sequence, with context. Its antigen remains undetermined. Sequencing was performed on an Illumina HiSeq 2000. TCR beta cDNA libraries were prepared using 5'RACE template switching, which introduced a universal primer site and unique molecular identifiers. Synthesis of cDNA was primed from the TCR beta constant segment and was followed by two consecutive PCR amplification steps. From the authors' description of their analysis: MIGEC was used to demultiplex reads and group the reads by UMI, and MiTCR was used to assemble and quantify clonotypes. To exclude erroneous sequences, only TCR cDNA sequences supported by at least two reads were retained. The tcR package was used for downstream repertoire analysis, and clonotypes were matched across fractions by CDR3 nucleotide sequence plus V segment. VDJmatch was used to annotate antigen specificity against VDJdb, with one amino acid substitution allowed in CDR3. TCRdb reprocessed the raw reads; every CDR3 protein sequence is a single record, and DNA is not supplied. The authors' filters were not applied to this entry. For this sample, the table gives 500,000 or so distinct CDR3 sequences. The ten biggest clones cover approximately 4% of the sample.

The record originates from a study of T cells expressing NK-cell markers (dated by TCRdb to 2018 to 2020). Background on the whole study: Three sorted T-cell subsets (CD3+CD56+NKG2C+, CD3+CD56+NKG2C- and CD3+CD56-NKG2C+) from 8 or 9 donors had their TCR beta-chain repertoires profiled. Of the eight sequenced donors, seven were found to be HCMV-seropositive and one was found to be HCMV-seronegative. The eight sequenced donors were randomly selected healthy volunteers, three men and five women. Illumina HiSeq 2000/2500, MiSeq or NextSeq was used to sequence libraries as 2 x 150 bp reads. The paper as a whole reports these results and caveats: For more than 5 donors, the dominant CD3+CD56+NKG2C+ clonotypes were among the top 10 CD8+ clonotypes and accounted for about 1.0-7.5% of CD8+ T cells. Whether the expanded NKG2C-expressing T cell clones were specific for HCMV antigens remained unclear. Those dominant clonotypes were again the most abundant among CD3+CD56-NKG2C+ cells in a handful of donors, at about 28.3-65%.

HCMV serostatus was determined by detecting HCMV-specific IgG in serum with a commercial ELISA kit. Peripheral blood mononuclear cells were isolated from blood by Ficoll density gradient centrifugation. The CDR3 starts with the cysteine, ends with the phenylalanine, and has 16 residues. Only the protein sequence is given. Based on the germline V gene, the CDR1 and CDR2 sequences are SGHTA and FQGTGA. The specimen sequenced was blood T cells: a sorted CD56 or NKG2C T cell subset, CD4+ or CD8+ T cells, or bulk PBMC T cells (not recorded which). The sequence joins TRBV7-3 to TRBJ2-6; TCRdb's D call, TRBD1, is unchecked because there is no DNA. This clonotype was obtained from a man in his late teens or twenties in good health. Donor details come from another sample of the same person, matched by shared clones. The CDR3 loop reads CASSFSTGIGANVLTF.